These 7 T cell receptor beta chains were all obtained from the same sample, sequenced in a study of Ad26.COV2.S vaccination and SARS-CoV-2 variants. The method was immunoSEQ multiplex PCR; TCRdb's version includes in-frame clones alone and lacks a portion of them. The top ten hold 1.5% to 2% of the sample, which has around 450,000 clones, about nine tenths seen once. Noted treatment: approximately 18 received Ad26.COV2.S at low or high dose, single or two shots; 5 received placebo; per-sample allocation not given. Vaccine and placebo recipients were sampled on day 63 after the first injection. The specimen was peripheral blood, collected in a trial of Ad26.COV2.S vaccine versus placebo. Source of these receptors: a person aged 18-65 years who received the Ad26.COV2.S COVID-19 vaccine or a placebo.

This clone came up once. The gene calls are TRBV7-2 and TRBJ1-4, with D possibly TRBD1 on 6 matching bases. CDR1 and CDR2 (germline): SGHTA, FQGNSA. The CDR3 length is 15 residues. V shed 6 bases and J shed 3 bases, with 14 bases lying between them. CDR3: CASRYHRAANEKLFF. CDR3 coding DNA: TGTGCCAGCAGATACCACAGGGCCGCTAATGAAAAACTGTTTTTT.

This clone appeared a single time. V and J are TRBV19 and TRBJ1-5; D is ambiguous. Per germline, CDR1 LNHDA and CDR2 SQIVND (reference sequence). With 4 bases removed from V and 3 bases from J, the gap between germline ends came to 19 bases. The CDR3 is 17 amino acids. In nucleotides, the CDR3 is TGTGCCAGTAGTACAAACCTCCCCGGAGGGTTCAATCAGCCCCAGCATTTT. Its protein is CASSTNLPGGFNQPQHF.

This rearrangement joins TRBV2 to TRBJ1-5; D is perhaps TRBD1 (6 bases). V was shortened by 4 bases and J by 4 bases, with 8 bases between the two germline ends. Per the germline V gene, CDR1 is SNHLY and CDR2 is FYNNEI. The CDR3 covers 13 residues. CDR3 in amino acids: CASSGQVNQPQHF. In DNA form, the CDR3 reads TGTGCCAGCAGTGGACAGGTAAATCAGCCCCAGCATTTT.

This clone was recorded once. This chain joins TRBV9 and TRBJ2-3; D perhaps matches TRBD2 (7 bases). The CDR3 spans 16 residues. Germline-derived CDR1 and CDR2 are SGDLS and YYNGEE. The V end lost 0 bases, the J end lost 6 bases, and 17 bases lay between the germline ends. CDR3 nucleotides: TGTGCCAGCAGCGTAGATCCCCCGGGGGGCGTCGATACGCAGTATTTT. As protein: CASSVDPPGGVDTQYF.

The V gene is TRBV5-4, the J gene TRBJ2-7, with 7 bases matching TRBD1. V shed 3 bases, J shed 2 bases, and the junction held 8 bases outside the gene matches. This CDR3 is 15 amino acids long. Germline CDR1 is SGHNT and CDR2 is YYREEE (reference sequence). CDR3 sequence: CASSSGLGTAYEQYF. CDR3 nucleotides: TGTGCCAGCAGCTCCGGCCTTGGGACAGCCTACGAGCAGTACTTC. Full variable domain (missing parts from reference TRBV5-4 and TRBJ2-7): ETGVTQSPTHLIKTRGQQVTLRCSSQSGHNTVSWYQQALGQGPQFIFQYYREEENGRGNFPPRFSGLQFPNYSSELNVNALELDDSALYLCASSSGLGTAYEQYFGPGTRLTVT.

J is TRBJ1-1 and V is TRBV12-3 or TRBV12-4; D unresolved. This CDR3 has 13 amino acids. The V end was cut by 2 bases, the J end by 4 bases, with 8 bases between. The CDR3 reads CASSLQVRTEAFF. DNA for the CDR3: TGTGCCAGCAGTTTACAGGTACGCACTGAAGCTTTCTTT.

CDR3 residues: CASRWGKLPYEQYF. DNA for the CDR3: TGTGCCAGCAGGTGGGGCAAGCTACCTTACGAGCAGTACTTC. The chain is built from TRBV6-5 and TRBJ2-7; tentative D call: TRBD1 (5 bases). The CDR3 length is 14 residues. The germline CDR1 and CDR2 sequences are MNHEY and SVGAGI. Trimming removed 6 bases at V and 4 bases at J, with 16 bases between.